The sample holds many counts of the clone carrying this T cell receptor (beta chain). CDR3 length: 12 amino acids. V was trimmed by 4 bases and J by 11 bases, leaving 12 bases between them. Germline loops: CDR1 LNHNV, CDR2 YYDKDF (reference sequence). These data are taken from a study of T cell repertoires in cytomegalovirus infection. TCRdb redid the calling of the reads with MiXCR, one entry per CDR3 protein. The table records roughly 230,000 distinct CDR3 sequences, around 6.2% of them present only once. Sequenced sample: PBMCs. V gene TRBV15 combines with J gene TRBJ1-5; D gene uncertain. The receptor was isolated from a human donor in good health (CMV status not recorded). Some clones in this sample may be carry-over from other donors' samples. As DNA, the CDR3 is TGTGCCACCAGCACAGATGATGGGACCCAGCATTTT. It encodes CATSTDDGTQHF.